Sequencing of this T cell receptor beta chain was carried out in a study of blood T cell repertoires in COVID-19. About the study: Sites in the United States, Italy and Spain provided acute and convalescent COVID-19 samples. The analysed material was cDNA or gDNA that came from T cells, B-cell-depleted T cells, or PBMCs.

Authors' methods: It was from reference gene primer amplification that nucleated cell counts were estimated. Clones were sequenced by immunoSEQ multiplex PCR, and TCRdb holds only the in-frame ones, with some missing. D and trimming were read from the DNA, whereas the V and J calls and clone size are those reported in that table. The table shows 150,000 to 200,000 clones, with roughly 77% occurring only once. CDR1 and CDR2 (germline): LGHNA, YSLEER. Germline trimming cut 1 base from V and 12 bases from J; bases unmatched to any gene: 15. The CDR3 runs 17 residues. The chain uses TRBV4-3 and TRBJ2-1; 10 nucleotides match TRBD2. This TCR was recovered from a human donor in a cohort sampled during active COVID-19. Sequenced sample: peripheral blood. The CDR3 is CASSQGGGLAPSEGQFF. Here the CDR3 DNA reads TGCGCCAGCAGCCAAGGGGGGGGACTAGCGCCTTCCGAGGGGCAGTTCTTC.